This T cell receptor (beta chain) is from a study of CD8+ T cells in alopecia areata. For the study at large: Oral tofacitinib, 5 to 10 mg twice daily, was given in an open-label trial.

This clone was seen more than once but under ten times. Regarding treatment: oral pan-JAK inhibitor, 5-10 mg twice daily. Those with alopecia areata gave lesional scalp punch biopsies and peripheral blood. The sequencing template was cDNA reverse transcribed from extracted RNA. Using immunoSEQ multiplex PCR, the repertoire was profiled, and TCRdb retains in-frame clones only, with some absent. The repertoire includes 200,000 to 250,000 clones, more than 45% of them detected once, and more than 1.5% sits in the top ten. The CDR3 is made up of 14 amino acids. Trimming took 5 bases from V and 7 from J, leaving 18 bases between them. The V gene's germline CDR1 is SGHTA and CDR2 FQGNSA.

The chain links TRBV7-2 to TRBJ2-7; tentatively, D is TRBD2 (7 bases). This clonotype was sampled from a human donor with alopecia areata. The sample in question was CD4+ T cells sorted from blood, obtained at week 4, from a patient treated with tofacitinib. The chain's CDR3 is CASSPRRGAEEQYF. The CDR3 region has the DNA TGTGCCAGCAGCCCCCGACGGGGGGCGGAGGAGCAGTACTTC.